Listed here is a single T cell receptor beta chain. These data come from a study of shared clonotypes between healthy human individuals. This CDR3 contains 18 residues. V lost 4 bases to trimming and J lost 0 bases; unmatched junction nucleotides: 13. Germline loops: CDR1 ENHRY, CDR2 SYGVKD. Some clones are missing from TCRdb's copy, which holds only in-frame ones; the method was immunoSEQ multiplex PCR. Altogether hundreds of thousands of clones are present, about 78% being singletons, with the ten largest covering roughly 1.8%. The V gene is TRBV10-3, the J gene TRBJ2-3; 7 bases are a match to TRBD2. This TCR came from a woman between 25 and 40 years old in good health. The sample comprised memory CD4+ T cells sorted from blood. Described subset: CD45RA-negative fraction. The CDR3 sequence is CAISAPAGKGPSTDTQYF. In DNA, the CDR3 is TGTGCCATCAGTGCCCCAGCGGGGAAGGGGCCAAGCACAGATACGCAGTATTTT.